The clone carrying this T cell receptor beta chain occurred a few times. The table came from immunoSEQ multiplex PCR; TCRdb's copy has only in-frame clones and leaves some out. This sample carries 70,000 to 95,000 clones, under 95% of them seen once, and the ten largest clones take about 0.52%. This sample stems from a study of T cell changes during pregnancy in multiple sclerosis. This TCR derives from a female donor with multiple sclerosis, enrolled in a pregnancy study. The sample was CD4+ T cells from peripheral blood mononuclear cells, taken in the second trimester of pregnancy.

The CDR3 loop reads CASSIGNRGYEQYF. The CDR3 bases are TGTGCCAGCAGTATAGGGAACCGGGGCTACGAGCAGTACTTC. This chain joins TRBV28 and TRBJ2-7; the D gene is possibly TRBD2 (5 bases). The germline gives CDR1 MDHEN, CDR2 SYDVKM. V lost 5 bases and J 3 bases, leaving 14 bases between the germline ends. This CDR3 comprises 14 residues.